These 8 T cell receptor beta chains share one sample of origin, sequenced in a study of cytomegalovirus exposure and HLA in healthy donors. The PCR used 60 Vbeta and 13 Jbeta primers. TCRdb keeps only in-frame clones here, not all; method: immunoSEQ multiplex PCR. Seen here are roughly 190,000 clones, roughly 70% observed once, and the top ten hold less than 2%. Sequenced material: PBMCs. The source of these receptors is a woman aged 30 to 39 in good health and CMV-seronegative.

This chain connects TRBV5-1 to TRBJ1-2; D gene unclear. The CDR3 contains 15 residues. V gave up 0 bases and J gave up 2 bases, with 11 bases separating them. Germline CDR1 reads SGHRS; CDR2 reads YFSETQ. The CDR3 DNA follows: TGCGCCAGCAGCTTGGCTGGACTAAAGAACTATGGCTACACCTTC. Translated, it gives CASSLAGLKNYGYTF. Supplemented by reference TRBV5-1 and TRBJ1-2, the full variable domain reads KAGVTQTPRYLIKTRGQQVTLSCSPISGHRSVSWYQQTPGQGLQFLFEYFSETQRNKGNFPGRFSGRQFSNSRSEMNVSTLELGDSALYLCASSLAGLKNYGYTFGSGTRLTVV.

This clone was observed a single time. This chain uses TRBV5-1 with TRBJ1-2, with D perhaps matching TRBD1 (5 bases). Trimming pared 0 bases from V and 2 bases from J, leaving 8 bases between. This CDR3 is built from 14 residues. Germline-derived CDR1 and CDR2 are SGHRS and YFSETQ. The CDR3 sequence is CASSLAGQNYGYTF. CDR3 sequence (DNA): TGCGCCAGCAGCTTGGCTGGACAAAACTATGGCTACACCTTC.

Only a few counts were recorded for this clone. The J gene is TRBJ2-5, the V gene TRBV20-1; possibly TRBD2 for D (6 bases). The CDR3 runs 10 residues. V lost 5 bases and J 7 bases, leaving 8 bases between the germline ends. CDR1 and CDR2 (germline): DFQATT, SNEGSKA (reference sequence). The DNA for the CDR3 is TGCAGTGCTTTGGGAGGGACCCAGTACTTC. Its protein is CSALGGTQYF.

In its sample, this clone was seen once. The gene calls are TRBV12-5 and TRBJ1-1, with 11 bases identical to TRBD1. The germline V gene encodes CDR1 LGHNT and CDR2 FRNRAP. The CDR3 loop spans 16 amino acids. V was clipped by 6 bases and J by 5 bases; unmatched bases: 11. CDR3 nucleotides: TGTGCTAGTGGCGGGCTGGGACAGGGGGGAGGAACTGAAGCTTTCTTT. Protein sequence: CASGGLGQGGGTEAFF. The full variable domain, its missing parts supplied by reference TRBV12-5 and TRBJ1-1, is DARVTQTPRHKVTEMGQEVTMRCQPILGHNTVFWYRQTMMQGLELLAYFRNRAPLDDSGMPKDRFSAEMPDATLATLKIQPSEPRDSAVYFCASGGLGQGGGTEAFFGQGTRLTVV.

The rearrangement links TRBV4-3 to TRBJ2-7, with 14 bases aligning to TRBD2. Germline V lookup: CDR1 LGHNA, CDR2 YSLEER. J was trimmed by 3 bases and V by 4 bases; bases with no gene match: 2. The CDR3 runs to 15 residues. Here the CDR3 DNA reads TGCGCCAGCAGCCCGGGACTAGCGGGAGACTACGAGCAGTACTTC. Translating gives CASSPGLAGDYEQYF.

The table lists this clone with a few counts. The V gene is TRBV11-2, the J gene TRBJ2-1; tentatively, D is TRBD1 (5 bases). The V end was cut by 3 bases, the J end by 2 bases, with 14 bases between. CDR3 length: 16 residues. The germline CDR1 and CDR2 sequences are SGHAT and FQNNGV. CDR3 in amino acids: CASSFSRVMAYNEQFF. CDR3 nucleotides: TGTGCCAGCAGCTTCTCCAGGGTGATGGCCTACAATGAGCAGTTCTTC.

The chain recombines TRBV7-9 with TRBJ1-5; no clear D gene. This CDR3 has 16 amino acids. V was cut by 1 base and J by 1 base, with 11 bases left in between. Germline CDR1 SEHNR, CDR2 FQNEAQ (reference sequence). The CDR3 loop is CASSLGSGKSNQPQHF. In DNA form, the CDR3 reads TGTGCCAGCAGCTTAGGTTCGGGAAAAAGCAATCAGCCCCAGCATTTT. The entire variable domain, with the rest obtained from reference TRBV7-9 and TRBJ1-5, is as follows: DTGVSQNPRHKITKRGQNVTFRCDPISEHNRLYWYRQTLGQGPEFLTYFQNEAQLEKSRLLSDRFSAERPKGSFSTLEIQRTEQGDSAMYLCASSLGSGKSNQPQHFGDGTRLSIL.

This clone was counted a few times. This chain uses TRBV5-4 with TRBJ2-2, with D tentatively TRBD2 (6 bases). V was trimmed by 1 base and J by 6 bases, leaving 13 bases between them. This CDR3 has 15 amino acids. Germline V gene sequence: CDR1 SGHNT, CDR2 YYREEE (reference sequence). CDR3 in amino acids: CASSLSAREAGELFF. CDR3 DNA sequence: TGTGCCAGCAGCTTGTCCGCCAGGGAGGCCGGGGAGCTGTTTTTT. Combining the CDR3 with reference TRBV5-4 and TRBJ2-2 gives the whole variable domain ETGVTQSPTHLIKTRGQQVTLRCSSQSGHNTVSWYQQALGQGPQFIFQYYREEENGRGNFPPRFSGLQFPNYSSELNVNALELDDSALYLCASSLSAREAGELFFGEGSRLTVL.